Following are 14 T cell receptor beta chains from one sample sequenced in a study of regulatory T cells in long-lasting Graves disease. Construction of the TCR beta libraries employed iRepertoire HTBI primers in conjunction with Arm-PCR of CDR3 regions. TCRdb reprocessed the multiplex PCR reads with MiXCR, giving one entry per CDR3 protein. The table includes some 500,000 distinct CDR3 sequences, about 14% detected once. Time point indicated: newly diagnosed GD, antithyroid drugs for less than 3 months. Extracted RNA from PBMCs served as the source of the TCR library. This same sample was also taken into another study, of T cells in Graves' hyperthyroidism and ophthalmopathy.

Sample: peripheral blood mononuclear cells (PBMCs), taken at new diagnosis, from a patient treated with antithyroid drugs. The receptors here all came from a young man with Graves disease.

The chain is built from TRBV19 and TRBJ1-5; 7 bases agree with TRBD1. CDR1 and CDR2 from the germline V gene are LNHDA and SQIVND (reference sequence). This CDR3 is 15 amino acids long. Germline trimming cut 6 bases from V and 0 bases from J; bases unmatched to any gene: 5. CDR3 protein: CASRTTGISNQPQHF. CDR3 coding DNA: TGTGCCAGTAGGACGACAGGGATTAGCAATCAGCCCCAGCATTTT.

This chain joins TRBV19 and TRBJ2-7, with a tentative D call TRBD2 (6 bases). Trimming pared 5 bases from V and 4 bases from J, leaving 18 bases between. The CDR3 is made up of 15 amino acids. The germline V gene has CDR1 LNHDA and CDR2 SQIVND (reference sequence). As DNA, the CDR3 is TGTGCCAGTAGTGATCCGGGAGCAGGGAAATACGAGCAGTACTTC. It yields the protein CASSDPGAGKYEQYF.

The chain is built from TRBV9 and TRBJ2-1; 7 nucleotides line up with TRBD2. J lost 5 bases, V lost 2 bases, and 10 bases had no gene match. The CDR3 runs 16 residues. Germline V gene lookup returns CDR1 SGDLS and CDR2 YYNGEE. Here the CDR3 reads CASSVLAEPRDNEQFF. For the CDR3, the DNA is TGTGCCAGCAGCGTTCTAGCGGAGCCGAGAGACAATGAGCAGTTCTTC.

This clonotype was detected many times. This chain connects TRBV24-1 to TRBJ1-1; unclear D gene. Germline V lookup: CDR1 KGHDR, CDR2 SFDVKD. The CDR3 has 12 amino acids. Trimming stripped 5 bases from V and 5 bases from J, with 8 bases between. CDR3 sequence (DNA): TGTGCCACCAGTGTCGGTGGAACTGAAGCTTTCTTT. This encodes CATSVGGTEAFF.

This clonotype was counted a few times. The chain has TRBV19 and TRBJ2-2; D uncertain. The CDR3 is made up of 13 amino acids. CDR1 is LNHDA and CDR2 is SQIVND in the germline V gene (reference sequence). The V end lost 5 bases, the J end lost 7 bases, and 11 bases lay between the germline ends. The CDR3 sequence is CASSLQWDGELFF. In DNA form, the CDR3 reads TGTGCCAGTAGTCTACAGTGGGACGGGGAGCTGTTTTTT.

This clonotype appeared a few times. The chain joins TRBV30 to TRBJ2-7, with D possibly being TRBD1 (5 bases). CDR1 is GTSNPN and CDR2 is SVGIG in the germline V gene (reference sequence). Trimming removed 4 bases at V and 2 bases at J, with 12 bases between. The CDR3 is 13 residues long. This CDR3 reads CAWTRQGPYEQYF. The CDR3 DNA is TGTGCCTGGACACGTCAGGGTCCCTACGAGCAGTACTTC. Using reference TRBV30 and TRBJ2-7 for the parts outside the CDR3, the full variable domain is SQTIHQWPATLVQPVGSPLSLECTVEGTSNPNLYWYRQAAGRGLQLLFYSVGIGQISSEVPQNLSASRPQDRQFILSSKKLLLSDSGFYLCAWTRQGPYEQYFGPGTRLTVT.

The chain uses TRBV7-9 and TRBJ2-7; tentative D call: TRBD1 (5 bases). V gave up 1 base and J gave up 5 bases, with 6 bases separating them. This CDR3 comprises 12 residues. Germline loops: CDR1 SEHNR, CDR2 FQNEAQ (reference sequence). This CDR3 is CASSLVQDEQYF. The CDR3 region has the DNA TGTGCCAGCAGCTTAGTACAGGACGAGCAGTACTTC.

This clonotype has just a few counts. V is TRBV11-2 and J is TRBJ1-6; D unresolved. V dropped 5 bases and J dropped 0 bases, with 14 bases sitting between them. Germline assignment: CDR1 SGHAT and CDR2 FQNNGV. The CDR3 has 17 amino acids. The CDR3 sequence: CASSKSDPSSYNSPLHF. The CDR3 coding sequence is TGTGCCAGCAGCAAATCAGACCCGAGCTCCTATAATTCACCCCTCCACTTT.

This clonotype is a singleton in its sample. This may be a read error, as it is one base from a much larger clone. Since no conserved phenylalanine or tryptophan closes the CDR3, a read error is the likely cause. V and J are TRBV30 and TRBJ1-1; the D is unclear. The germline gives CDR1 GTSNPN, CDR2 SVGIG (reference sequence). V lost 0 bases, J lost 4 bases, and 9 bases lay in between. This CDR3 contains 13 residues. Here the CDR3 reads CAWSVGPLTEAFS. The CDR3 DNA reads TGTGCCTGGAGTGTAGGGCCCCTCACTGAAGCTTTCTCT.

A few counts support this clonotype. The gene calls are TRBV9 and TRBJ2-2, with D possibly being TRBD1 or TRBD2 (6 bases each). Germline V CDR1 and CDR2: SGDLS, YYNGEE. The CDR3 is 15 residues long. V lost 3 bases and J lost 0, with 9 bases in between. CDR3: CASSARGANTGELFF. The CDR3 region has the DNA TGTGCCAGCAGCGCAAGGGGGGCGAACACCGGGGAGCTGTTTTTT.

This clonotype was counted many times. The chain employs TRBV6-1 and TRBJ1-1; D is unresolved. V lost 7 bases and J 7 bases, leaving 19 bases between the germline ends. Germline V lookup: CDR1 MNHNS, CDR2 SASEGT. The CDR3 is made up of 14 amino acids. CDR3 bases: TGTGCCAGCAAGCCCCGTCCTCGTAGCCTTGAAGCTTTCTTT. Translated, it gives CASKPRPRSLEAFF.

In this sample, this clonotype turned up a few times. The rearrangement links TRBV12-5 to TRBJ2-6; possibly TRBD1 for D (5 bases). The germline gives CDR1 LGHNT, CDR2 FRNRAP. The CDR3 contains 17 residues. Trimming took off 0 bases at V and 2 bases at J, with 11 bases between the two ends. As DNA, the CDR3 is TGTGCTAGTGGTTTGGTGGCAGGGCGGCCTGGGGCCAACGTCCTGACTTTC. The encoded protein is CASGLVAGRPGANVLTF.

This clonotype was seen more than once but under ten times. The genes are TRBV10-3 and TRBJ2-3, with D possibly TRBD2 on 6 matching bases. The CDR3 is 12 amino acids. The germline CDR1 and CDR2 sequences are ENHRY and SYGVKD. The V gene lost 11 bases and the J gene lost 3 bases, with 12 bases spanning the gap. The CDR3 loop reads CAAGEETDTQYF. The DNA for the CDR3 is TGTGCCGCCGGGGAGGAGACAGATACGCAGTATTTT.

This clonotype came up many times. The chain links TRBV10-3 to TRBJ1-2, with D hard to call. Trimming left V 2 bases short and J 4 bases short, with 11 bases between. CDR1 is ENHRY and CDR2 is SYGVKD in the germline V gene. The CDR3 is made up of 14 amino acids. For the CDR3, the DNA is TGTGCCATCAGTGAGCCGACCCGCTCCTATGGCTACACCTTC. It translates to CAISEPTRSYGYTF.